These 20 T cell receptor beta chains came from one sample sequenced in a study of CD8+ T cells in alopecia areata. Following extraction, RNA underwent reverse transcription to cDNA, which served as the sequencing template. Only in-frame clones appear in the TCRdb table, and some are missing; sequencing was by immunoSEQ multiplex PCR. The sample has fewer than 250,000 clones, roughly three fifths seen once; the top ten hold approximately 0.63%. Treatment noted: oral pan-JAK inhibitor, 5-10 mg twice daily. Sequencing was performed on CD4+ T cells sorted from blood, taken at week 4, from a patient treated with tofacitinib. The receptors stem from a human donor with alopecia areata.

This clone was picked up a small number of times. V and J are TRBV5-1 and TRBJ2-1, with D perhaps TRBD1 (6 bases). V gave up 0 bases and J gave up 7 bases, with 14 bases separating them. CDR1 is SGHRS and CDR2 is YFSETQ in the germline V gene. There are 15 residues in the CDR3. The CDR3 DNA is TGCGCCAGCAGCTTGGAGGCAGGGGTTAAGAATGAGCAGTTCTTC. Its protein product is CASSLEAGVKNEQFF.

The gene calls are TRBV27 and TRBJ2-2, with 7 bases that match TRBD2. There are 16 residues in the CDR3. V shed 5 bases, J shed 4 bases, and the junction held 10 bases outside the gene matches. CDR1 MNHEY and CDR2 SMNVEV come from the germline V gene (reference sequence). The CDR3 DNA reads as TGTGCCAGCAGTATACTGGAGGGAGGGAGCACCGGGGAGCTGTTTTTT. This translates into CASSILEGGSTGELFF.

This clone has only a few counts. CDR3 amino acids: CASSLSVYGYTF. The DNA of the CDR3 is TGTGCCAGCTCACTCAGTGTATATGGCTACACCTTC. The chain joins TRBV18 to TRBJ1-2; no firm D call. The CDR3 is made up of 12 amino acids. V was cut by 4 bases and J by 5 bases, with 8 bases left in between. Germline values: CDR1 KGHSH, CDR2 LQKENI. The variable domain in full, with the rest retrieved from reference TRBV18 and TRBJ1-2, is NAGVMQNPRHLVRRRGQEARLRCSPMKGHSHVYWYRQLPEEGLKFMVYLQKENIIDESGMPKERFSAEFPKEGPSILRIQQVVRGDSAAYFCASSLSVYGYTFGSGTRLTVV.

In this sample, this clone turned up a few times. V usage is TRBV28 and J usage is TRBJ2-2, with 8 bases aligning to TRBD1. This CDR3 comprises 16 residues. Germline loops: CDR1 MDHEN, CDR2 SYDVKM. J lost 1 base, V lost 6 bases, and 7 bases had no gene match. The CDR3 coding sequence is TGTGCCAGCAGGACCCGGGACAGGAGGAACACCGGGGAGCTGTTTTTT. It translates to CASRTRDRRNTGELFF.

V is TRBV29-1 and J is TRBJ2-4, with 8 bases lining up with TRBD2. In germline, CDR1 is SQVTM, CDR2 ANQGSEA. V was pared by 6 bases and J by 3 bases, with 13 bases of the junction left unmatched. CDR3 size: 16 residues. The CDR3 here is CSVYSGNRLGKNIQYF. The CDR3, as DNA: TGCAGCGTCTATAGCGGGAACCGGCTCGGCAAAAACATTCAGTACTTC.

This chain connects TRBV30 to TRBJ1-1; no clear D. Germline V gene sequence: CDR1 GTSNPN, CDR2 SVGIG (reference sequence). The CDR3 consists of 10 residues. V lost 5 bases and J lost 6, with 7 bases in between. In DNA form, the CDR3 reads TGTGCCTGGGCAGAGGCTGAAGCTTTCTTT. Translation: CAWAEAEAFF.

This chain uses TRBV7-8 with TRBJ1-1; 8 bases match TRBD1. This CDR3 spans 12 amino acids. Unmatched junction bases numbered 5, after V lost 3 bases and J lost 11 bases. Germline V gene sequence: CDR1 SGHVS, CDR2 FQNEAQ. CDR3 bases: TGTGCCAGCAGCTTTTCGCAGGGGGCGGCTTTCTTT. Residues: CASSFSQGAAFF.

The chain combines TRBV29-1 with TRBJ2-5, with TRBD2 as a possible D gene (5 bases). In germline, CDR1 is SQVTM, CDR2 ANQGSEA. V was pared by 3 bases and J by 2 bases, with 10 bases between. The CDR3 contains 13 residues. CDR3 sequence (DNA): TGCAGCGTTGATCGGGGAGAACAAGAGACCCAGTACTTC. Translated: CSVDRGEQETQYF.

The DNA for the CDR3 is TGTGCCAGCATACCACTTCATTTTGGCTACACCTTC. Translating gives CASIPLHFGYTF. This chain connects TRBV6-1 to TRBJ1-2; D not resolved. The CDR3 runs to 12 residues. Between the trimmed V and J ends, which lost 7 bases and 7 bases, there was a span of 13 bases. In germline, CDR1 is MNHNS, CDR2 SASEGT.

The chain is built from TRBV7-8 and TRBJ1-5; 9 bases align to TRBD1. The J segment lost 4 bases and the V segment lost 5 bases, leaving 9 bases of the junction unmatched. The germline V gene has CDR1 SGHVS and CDR2 FQNEAQ. This CDR3 spans 16 amino acids. The CDR3 region has the DNA TGTGCCAGCAGCCCGAACGGACAGGGGATGAATCAGCCCCAGCATTTT. Protein sequence: CASSPNGQGMNQPQHF.

This clone was observed a few times. The chain employs TRBV7-2 and TRBJ2-3; no clear D gene. CDR1 is SGHTA and CDR2 is FQGNSA in the germline V gene. Trimming shortened V by 2 bases and J by 5 bases, and 8 bases separated the two germline ends. The CDR3 has 13 residues. CDR3 nucleotides: TGTGCCAGCAGCTTAATTCCAGGAGATACGCAGTATTTT. Its protein is CASSLIPGDTQYF.

This clone was observed a handful of times. This chain joins TRBV9 and TRBJ2-5, with D uncertain. This CDR3 comprises 14 residues. With 0 bases removed from V and 2 bases from J, the gap between germline ends came to 8 bases. From germline, CDR1 is SGDLS and CDR2 YYNGEE. The CDR3: CASSVDPVQETQYF. Here the CDR3 DNA reads TGTGCCAGCAGCGTAGATCCGGTGCAAGAGACCCAGTACTTC. The full variable domain, with the rest looked up from reference TRBV9 and TRBJ2-5, is DSGVTQTPKHLITATGQRVTLRCSPRSGDLSVYWYQQSLDQGLQFLIQYYNGEERAKGNILERFSAQQFPDLHSELNLSSLELGDSALYFCASSVDPVQETQYFGPGTRLLVL.

The chain combines TRBV2 with TRBJ2-2; the D gene is possibly TRBD1 (5 bases). Germline V gene sequence: CDR1 SNHLY, CDR2 FYNNEI. This CDR3 comprises 13 residues. Trimming shortened V by 10 bases and J by 1 base, and 10 bases separated the two germline ends. Here the CDR3 reads CATQGENTGELFF. CDR3 DNA sequence: TGTGCCACCCAAGGGGAGAACACCGGGGAGCTGTTTTTT.

V gene TRBV7-6 combines with J gene TRBJ1-2; D call uncertain. Germline CDR1 and CDR2: SGHVS and FNYEAQ. CDR3 size: 13 residues. Trimming took off 5 bases at V and 3 bases at J, with 10 bases between the two ends. The CDR3 sequence is CASSNDGDYGYTF. In DNA form, the CDR3 reads TGTGCCAGCAGCAATGATGGAGACTATGGCTACACCTTC.

The chain uses TRBV30 and TRBJ2-1, with TRBD1 identical over 7 bases. CDR3 length equals 13 residues. Germline V gives CDR1 GTSNPN, CDR2 SVGIG (reference sequence). J lost 7 bases, V lost 5 bases, and 8 bases had no gene match. CDR3 in amino acids: CAWRRQGRNEQFF. DNA of the CDR3: TGTGCCTGGCGGAGACAGGGTAGAAATGAGCAGTTCTTC.

This clone is a singleton in its sample. The chain recombines TRBV20-1 with TRBJ2-1, with D maybe TRBD1 (6 bases). The CDR3 is 11 residues long. Between the trimmed V and J ends, which lost 2 bases and 9 bases, there was a span of 8 bases. Looked up from germline, CDR1 is DFQATT and CDR2 is SNEGSKA (reference sequence). CDR3 residues: CSARQGTEQFF. For the CDR3, the DNA is TGCAGTGCTAGACAGGGGACTGAGCAGTTCTTC.

This clone occurred a few times. The V and J genes are TRBV30 and TRBJ1-4, with TRBD1 identical over 7 bases. The CDR3 consists of 15 residues. The germline gives CDR1 GTSNPN, CDR2 SVGIG (reference sequence). V dropped 3 bases and J dropped 6; count of bases not matched to a gene: 10. CDR3: CAWSDTGALDEKLFF. The CDR3 DNA follows: TGTGCCTGGAGCGACACAGGGGCTTTGGATGAAAAACTGTTTTTT.

This clone turned up a few times. The chain couples TRBV15 to TRBJ2-1; D perhaps matches TRBD1 (7 bases). The CDR3 runs 18 residues. Germline values: CDR1 LNHNV, CDR2 YYDKDF (reference sequence). Trimming stripped 0 bases from V and 8 bases from J, with 23 bases between. The CDR3: CATSRDRRLEGAGDEQFF. The CDR3 nucleotides read TGTGCCACCAGCAGAGATCGAAGGTTGGAGGGGGCAGGGGATGAGCAGTTCTTC. Combining the CDR3 with reference TRBV15 and TRBJ2-1 gives the whole variable domain DAMVIQNPRYQVTQFGKPVTLSCSQTLNHNVMYWYQQKSSQAPKLLFHYYDKDFNNEADTPDNFQSRRPNTSFCFLDIRSPGLGDTAMYLCATSRDRRLEGAGDEQFFGPGTRLTVL.

This clone was counted between two and nine times. The rearrangement uses TRBV6-1 and TRBJ1-2, with D uncertain. The V gene lost 5 bases and the J gene lost 7 bases, with 11 bases spanning the gap. This CDR3 is 12 amino acids long. Germline V lookup: CDR1 MNHNS, CDR2 SASEGT. The CDR3 DNA reads TGTGCCAGCAGTTGGGAGGGAAGTGGCTACACCTTC. This codes for CASSWEGSGYTF.

CDR3 sequence reads: CASSYERVNTEAFF. CDR3 DNA: TGTGCCAGCAGTTACGAACGAGTGAACACTGAAGCTTTCTTT. J is TRBJ1-1 and V is TRBV6-5; D is unclear. CDR1 and CDR2 from the germline V gene are MNHEY and SVGAGI. CDR3 length: 14 residues. The V end lost 2 bases, the J end lost 0 bases, and 7 bases lay between the germline ends.